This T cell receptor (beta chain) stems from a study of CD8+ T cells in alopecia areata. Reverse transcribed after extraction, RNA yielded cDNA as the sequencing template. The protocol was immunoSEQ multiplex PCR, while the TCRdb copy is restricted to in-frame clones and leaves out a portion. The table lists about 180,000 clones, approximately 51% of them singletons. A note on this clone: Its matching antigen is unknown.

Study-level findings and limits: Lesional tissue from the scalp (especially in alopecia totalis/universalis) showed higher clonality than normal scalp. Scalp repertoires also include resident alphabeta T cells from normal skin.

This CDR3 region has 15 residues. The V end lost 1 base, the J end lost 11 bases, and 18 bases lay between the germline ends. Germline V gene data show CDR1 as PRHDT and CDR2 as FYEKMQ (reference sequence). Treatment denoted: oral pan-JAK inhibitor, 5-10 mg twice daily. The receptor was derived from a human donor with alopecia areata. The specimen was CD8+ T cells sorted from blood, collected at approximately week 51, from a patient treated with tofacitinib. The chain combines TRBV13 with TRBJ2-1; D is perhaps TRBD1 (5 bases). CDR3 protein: CASSLDVGQRRQQFF. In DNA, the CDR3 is TGTGCCAGCAGCTTAGATGTGGGGCAGCGCAGGCAGCAGTTCTTC. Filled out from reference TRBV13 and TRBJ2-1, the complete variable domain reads AAGVIQSPRHLIKEKRETATLKCYPIPRHDTVYWYQQGPGQDPQFLISFYEKMQSDKGSIPDRFSAQQFSDYHSELNMSSLELGDSALYFCASSLDVGQRRQQFFGPGTRLTVL.